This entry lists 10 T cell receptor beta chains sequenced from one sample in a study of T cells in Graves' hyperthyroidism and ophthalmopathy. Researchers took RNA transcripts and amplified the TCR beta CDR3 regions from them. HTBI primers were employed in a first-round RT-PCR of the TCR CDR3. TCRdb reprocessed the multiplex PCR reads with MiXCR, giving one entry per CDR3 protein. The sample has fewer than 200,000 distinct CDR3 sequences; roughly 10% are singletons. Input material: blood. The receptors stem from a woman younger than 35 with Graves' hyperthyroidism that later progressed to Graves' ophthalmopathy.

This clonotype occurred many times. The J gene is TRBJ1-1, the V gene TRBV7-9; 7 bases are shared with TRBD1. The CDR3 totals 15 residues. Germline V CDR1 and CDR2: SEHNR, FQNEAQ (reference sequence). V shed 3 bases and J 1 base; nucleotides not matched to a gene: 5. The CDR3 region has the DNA TGTGCCAGCAGCTTTCGGACAGGCACGAACACTGAAGCTTTCTTT. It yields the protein CASSFRTGTNTEAFF.

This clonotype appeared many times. CDR3 sequence: CASSPYYGPGVGNQPQHF. The CDR3 DNA is TGTGCCAGCAGTCCCTACTACGGGCCTGGGGTTGGCAATCAGCCCCAGCATTTT. This rearrangement joins TRBV27 to TRBJ1-5; D unclear. The CDR3 is 18 amino acids. Trimming pared 5 bases from V and 2 bases from J, leaving 22 bases between. Germline V lookup: CDR1 MNHEY, CDR2 SMNVEV (reference sequence).

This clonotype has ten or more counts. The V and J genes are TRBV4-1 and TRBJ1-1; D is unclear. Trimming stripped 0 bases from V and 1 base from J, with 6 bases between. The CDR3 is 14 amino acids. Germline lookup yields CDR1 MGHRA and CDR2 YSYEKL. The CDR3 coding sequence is TGCGCCAGCAGCCAAGATCTGCGGAACACTGAAGCTTTCTTT. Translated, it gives CASSQDLRNTEAFF.

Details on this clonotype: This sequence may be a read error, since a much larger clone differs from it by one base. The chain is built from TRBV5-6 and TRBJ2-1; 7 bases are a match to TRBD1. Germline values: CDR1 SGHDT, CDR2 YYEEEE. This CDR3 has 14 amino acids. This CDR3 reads CASSLGQGYNGQFF. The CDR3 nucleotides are TGTGCCAGCAGCTTGGGACAGGGCTACAATGGGCAGTTCTTC.

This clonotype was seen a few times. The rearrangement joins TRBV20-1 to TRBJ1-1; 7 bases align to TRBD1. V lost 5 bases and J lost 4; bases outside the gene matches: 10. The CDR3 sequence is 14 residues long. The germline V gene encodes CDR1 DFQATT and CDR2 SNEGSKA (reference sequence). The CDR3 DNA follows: TGCAGTGCTGCAAAAACAGGGGAATTCACTGAAGCTTTCTTT. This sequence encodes CSAAKTGEFTEAFF.

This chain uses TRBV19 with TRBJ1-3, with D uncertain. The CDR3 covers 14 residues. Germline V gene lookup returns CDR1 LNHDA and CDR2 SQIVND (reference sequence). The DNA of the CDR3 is TGTGCGGCCACCCCCGACACCATCGGAAACACCATATATTTT. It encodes CAATPDTIGNTIYF.

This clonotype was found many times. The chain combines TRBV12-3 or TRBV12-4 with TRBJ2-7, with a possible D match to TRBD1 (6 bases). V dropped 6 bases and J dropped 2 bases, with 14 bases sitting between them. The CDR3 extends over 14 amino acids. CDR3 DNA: TGTGCCAGCAGGACCCGACAGGCGCCCTACGAGCAGTACTTC. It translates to CASRTRQAPYEQYF.

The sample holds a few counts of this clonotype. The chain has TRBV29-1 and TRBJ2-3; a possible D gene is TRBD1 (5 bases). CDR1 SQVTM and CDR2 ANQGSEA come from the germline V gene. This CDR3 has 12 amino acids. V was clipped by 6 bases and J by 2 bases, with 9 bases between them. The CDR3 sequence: CSVQGDTDTQYF. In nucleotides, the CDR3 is TGCAGCGTCCAGGGTGACACAGATACGCAGTATTTT.

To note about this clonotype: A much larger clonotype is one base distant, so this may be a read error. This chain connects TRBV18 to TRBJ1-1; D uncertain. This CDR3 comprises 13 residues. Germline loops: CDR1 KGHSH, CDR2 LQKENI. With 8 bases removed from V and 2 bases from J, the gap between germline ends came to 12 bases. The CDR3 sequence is CASLNQPNTEAFF. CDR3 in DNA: TGTGCCAGCCTCAACCAGCCAAACACTGAAGCTTTCTTT.

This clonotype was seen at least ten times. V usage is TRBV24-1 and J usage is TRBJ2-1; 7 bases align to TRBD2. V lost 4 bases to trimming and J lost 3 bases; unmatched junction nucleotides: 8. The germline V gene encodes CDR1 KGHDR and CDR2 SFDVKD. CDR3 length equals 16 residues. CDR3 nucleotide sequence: TGTGCCACCAGTGAGCCCAGCGGGAAAGACTACAATGAGCAGTTCTTC. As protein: CATSEPSGKDYNEQFF.